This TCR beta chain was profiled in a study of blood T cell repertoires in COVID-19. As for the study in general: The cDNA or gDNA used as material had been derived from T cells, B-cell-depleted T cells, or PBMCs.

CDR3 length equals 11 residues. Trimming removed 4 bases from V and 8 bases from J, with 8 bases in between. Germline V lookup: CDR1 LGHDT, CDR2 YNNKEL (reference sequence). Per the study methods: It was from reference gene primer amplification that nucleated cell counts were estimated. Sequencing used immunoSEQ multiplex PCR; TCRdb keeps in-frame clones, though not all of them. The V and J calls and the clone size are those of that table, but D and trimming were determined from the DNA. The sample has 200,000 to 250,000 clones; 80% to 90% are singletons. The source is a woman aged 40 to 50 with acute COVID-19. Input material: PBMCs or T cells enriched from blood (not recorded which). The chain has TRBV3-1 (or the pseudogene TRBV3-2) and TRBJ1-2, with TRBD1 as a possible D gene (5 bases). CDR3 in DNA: TGTGCCAGCAGCCCGCGGGACGGCTACACCTTC. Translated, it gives CASSPRDGYTF.